The 26 T cell receptor beta chains listed next were all sequenced from one sample in a study of T cell responses to AZD1222 COVID-19 vaccine. Sequenced by immunoSEQ multiplex PCR; TCRdb stores in-frame clones only, minus some. The table shows 170,000 or so clones, with approximately 90% occurring only once. The starting material was peripheral blood, obtained on day 0 of AZD1222 vaccination. The receptors derive from an adult in good health.

The chain couples TRBV28 to TRBJ1-1; no definite D call. The CDR3 is 14 residues long. The germline V and J ends were trimmed by 2 bases and 1 base, with 8 bases remaining between them. From germline, CDR1 is MDHEN and CDR2 SYDVKM. In DNA form, the CDR3 reads TGTGCCAGCAGTTTAAGGCCGGGGAACACTGAAGCTTTCTTT. It specifies CASSLRPGNTEAFF.

The V and J genes are TRBV7-2 and TRBJ1-1, with D tentatively TRBD1 (6 bases). The length of the CDR3 is 14 residues. Germline V CDR1 and CDR2: SGHTA, FQGNSA. V was pared by 4 bases and J by 7 bases, with 16 bases between. In DNA, the CDR3 is TGTGCCAGCAGCTCCTCCGGGGGGGCCGGTGAAGCTTTCTTT. Protein: CASSSSGGAGEAFF.

The rearrangement joins TRBV19 to TRBJ1-5; D is perhaps TRBD1 (6 bases). V lost 7 bases, J lost 0 bases, and 13 bases lay in between. CDR3 length equals 15 residues. In germline, CDR1 is LNHDA, CDR2 SQIVND (reference sequence). The chain's CDR3 is CASNLGGYSNQPQHF. The CDR3 nucleotides are TGTGCCAGTAACCTTGGGGGCTATAGCAATCAGCCCCAGCATTTT.

The V and J genes are TRBV9 and TRBJ1-1, with D hard to call. This CDR3 spans 14 amino acids. V was clipped by 3 bases and J by 6 bases, with 15 bases between them. CDR1 and CDR2 (germline): SGDLS, YYNGEE. CDR3 sequence reads: CASSADRASAEAFF. The CDR3 DNA reads as TGTGCCAGCAGCGCCGATCGGGCGAGCGCTGAAGCTTTCTTT.

The rearrangement links TRBV29-1 to TRBJ2-7, with D perhaps matching TRBD1 (6 bases). The germline V gene has CDR1 SQVTM and CDR2 ANQGSEA. V shed 4 bases and J shed 3 bases, with 13 bases lying between them. The CDR3 loop spans 13 amino acids. The CDR3 protein is CSVVGSQGYEQYF. CDR3 in DNA: TGCAGCGTTGTGGGATCACAGGGCTACGAGCAGTACTTC.

DNA of the CDR3: TGTGCCAGCAGAAAACCTACGGGACAGTTAATGAACACTGAAGCTTTCTTT. Its protein product is CASRKPTGQLMNTEAFF. The rearrangement uses TRBV7-9 and TRBJ1-1; 7 bases match TRBD1. The CDR3 loop spans 17 amino acids. The germline gives CDR1 SEHNR, CDR2 FQNEAQ (reference sequence). The ends lost 6 bases at V and 0 bases at J; junction bases unmatched: 13.

The rearrangement uses TRBV7-3 and TRBJ2-1, with unresolved D. The germline V gene encodes CDR1 SGHTA and CDR2 FQGTGA. V was shortened by 5 bases and J by 5 bases, with 10 bases between the two germline ends. The CDR3 is made up of 13 amino acids. CDR3 protein: CASSLFVDNEQFF. In nucleotides, the CDR3 is TGTGCCAGCAGCCTCTTCGTGGACAATGAGCAGTTCTTC.

Here the CDR3 DNA reads TGTGCCAGCAGTTACCCGCAGCAGGGGTCAGGAAACACCATATATTTT. Protein product: CASSYPQQGSGNTIYF. The rearrangement joins TRBV6-6 to TRBJ1-3; a possible D gene is TRBD1 (6 bases). V was trimmed by 2 bases and J by 4 bases, leaving 15 bases between them. Germline V gene data show CDR1 as MNHNY and CDR2 as SVGAGI (reference sequence). The CDR3 has 16 residues.

The J gene is TRBJ2-2, the V gene TRBV25-1; 8 nucleotides line up with TRBD1. CDR3 size: 17 residues. The J segment lost 2 bases and the V segment lost 2 bases, leaving 7 bases of the junction unmatched. In germline, CDR1 is MGHDK, CDR2 SYGVNS. The CDR3 region is CASSEGQGLRNTGELFF. For the CDR3, the DNA is TGTGCCAGCAGTGAAGGACAGGGATTAAGAAACACCGGGGAGCTGTTTTTT.

The V gene is TRBV16, the J gene TRBJ1-2; possible D gene TRBD1, 6 bases. V lost 2 bases and J 6 bases, leaving 10 bases between the germline ends. Germline assignment: CDR1 KGHSY and CDR2 FQNENV. This CDR3 is built from 13 residues. The DNA for the CDR3 is TGTGCCAGCAGCCAAAACAGGGAGGATGGCTACACCTTC. Translation gives CASSQNREDGYTF.

The chain carries TRBV6-5 and TRBJ1-2; 10 positions match TRBD1. Germline assignment: CDR1 MNHEY and CDR2 SVGAGI. J was trimmed by 8 bases and V by 0 bases; bases with no gene match: 3. The CDR3 has 14 amino acids. CDR3 amino acids: CASSYSGTGEGYTF. The CDR3 DNA reads as TGTGCCAGCAGTTACTCGGGGACAGGGGAAGGCTACACCTTC.

The chain uses TRBV27 and TRBJ1-2, with D maybe TRBD1 (5 bases). Trimming stripped 4 bases from V and 2 bases from J, with 17 bases between. Per the germline V gene, CDR1 is MNHEY and CDR2 is SMNVEV (reference sequence). This CDR3 spans 16 amino acids. CDR3 sequence (DNA): TGTGCCAGCAGTTCTACCCGGACACGACCCAACTATGGCTACACCTTC. It is translated as CASSSTRTRPNYGYTF.

This chain joins TRBV7-9 and TRBJ1-4, with D possibly TRBD1 on 6 matching bases. The CDR3 is 16 residues long. Germline V CDR1 and CDR2: SEHNR, FQNEAQ (reference sequence). Trimming took off 3 bases at V and 4 bases at J, with 15 bases between the two ends. This CDR3 reads CASSFLGQGINEKLFF. For the CDR3, the DNA is TGTGCCAGCAGCTTCTTAGGGCAGGGGATTAATGAAAAACTGTTTTTT.

The chain recombines TRBV5-1 with TRBJ2-7; 8 bases agree with TRBD1. The CDR3 consists of 16 residues. Germline CDR1 and CDR2: SGHRS and YFSETQ. Trimming took 3 bases from V and 5 from J; bases not matched to a gene: 13. This chain's CDR3 is CASSSGWTGFLDEQYF. Here the CDR3 DNA reads TGCGCCAGCAGCTCGGGATGGACAGGGTTTCTCGACGAGCAGTACTTC.

The chain recombines TRBV6-2 or TRBV6-3 with TRBJ2-4, with D perhaps matching TRBD2 (5 bases). This CDR3 region has 16 residues. Trimming stripped 5 bases from V and 0 bases from J, with 14 bases between. Germline loops: CDR1 MNHEY, CDR2 SVGEGT. The CDR3 region is CASSTPTNLAKNIQYF. Written as DNA, the CDR3 is TGTGCCAGCAGTACTCCGACTAACCTAGCCAAAAACATTCAGTACTTC.

V gene TRBV5-8 combines with J gene TRBJ1-1; 9 nucleotides match TRBD1. Germline CDR1 reads SGHTS; CDR2 reads YDEGEE. The V gene end was trimmed by 4 bases and the J gene end by 7 bases; junction bases not matched to a gene: 5. CDR3 length equals 13 residues. In nucleotides, the CDR3 is TGTGCCAGCAGCAACAGGGGGCTGGATGAAGCTTTCTTT. Amino acids: CASSNRGLDEAFF. Full variable domain (rest looked up from reference TRBV5-8 and TRBJ1-1): EAGVTQSPTHLIKTRGQQATLRCSPISGHTSVYWYQQALGLGLQFLLWYDEGEERNRGNFPPRFSGRQFPNYSSELNVNALELEDSALYLCASSNRGLDEAFFGQGTRLTVV.

The gene calls are TRBV6-5 and TRBJ1-1; 11 positions match TRBD1. The CDR3 is 15 amino acids. The V and J ends lost 0 bases and 4 bases, in that order; junction bases with no gene match: 1. Germline assignment: CDR1 MNHEY and CDR2 SVGAGI. CDR3 region: CASSYSGTGGTEAFF. CDR3 DNA: TGTGCCAGCAGTTACTCGGGGACAGGGGGCACTGAAGCTTTCTTT.

The chain couples TRBV28 to TRBJ1-1; no clear D. V dropped 3 bases and J dropped 4 bases, with 12 bases sitting between them. The germline CDR1 and CDR2 sequences are MDHEN and SYDVKM. The CDR3 is 14 residues long. The DNA of the CDR3 is TGTGCCAGCAGTTTGCAGGTTTGGGGCACTGAAGCTTTCTTT. Protein: CASSLQVWGTEAFF.

V is TRBV28 and J is TRBJ1-6; D call uncertain. Trimming took off 5 bases at V and 2 bases at J, with 13 bases between the two ends. Germline loops: CDR1 MDHEN, CDR2 SYDVKM. The CDR3 runs to 16 residues. For the CDR3, the DNA is TGTGCCAGCAGTCCGGCGGGAGGGCCCTATAATTCACCCCTCCACTTT. Translation gives CASSPAGGPYNSPLHF.

This chain joins TRBV6-1 and TRBJ1-1; D is unresolved. Trimming shortened V by 2 bases and J by 4 bases, and 11 bases separated the two germline ends. This CDR3 spans 14 amino acids. Germline V gene sequence: CDR1 MNHNS, CDR2 SASEGT. This CDR3 is CASSEYIRATEAFF. The CDR3 nucleotides are TGTGCCAGCAGTGAATATATAAGGGCCACTGAAGCTTTCTTT.

J is TRBJ1-2 and V is TRBV9, with a weak D call TRBD1 (5 bases). Germline V gene sequence: CDR1 SGDLS, CDR2 YYNGEE. This CDR3 region has 14 residues. V was clipped by 0 bases and J by 14 bases, with 20 bases between them. CDR3 nucleotide sequence: TGTGCCAGCAGCGTAGGAGGGGAATCAGACTTGGTTACCTTC. It yields the protein CASSVGGESDLVTF.

The chain is built from TRBV5-1 and TRBJ1-2, with D maybe TRBD1 (5 bases). Trimming pared 3 bases from V and 2 bases from J, leaving 11 bases between. CDR3 length: 14 amino acids. Germline CDR1 SGHRS, CDR2 YFSETQ. The CDR3 loop reads CASSSRVGNYGYTF. The CDR3, as DNA: TGCGCCAGCAGCTCCAGGGTCGGGAACTATGGCTACACCTTC.

The chain combines TRBV7-9 with TRBJ1-2, with TRBD1 as a possible D gene (6 bases). The length of the CDR3 is 13 residues. V gave up 2 bases and J gave up 7 bases, with 11 bases separating them. Germline CDR1 reads SEHNR; CDR2 reads FQNEAQ (reference sequence). CDR3 bases: TGTGCCAGCAGCTTACTCGGAGGGGGTGGCTACACCTTC. Protein sequence: CASSLLGGGGYTF.

J is TRBJ2-7 and V is TRBV29-1; TRBD1 aligns across 8 bases. The V gene's germline CDR1 is SQVTM and CDR2 ANQGSEA. This CDR3 spans 14 amino acids. The J segment lost 1 base and the V segment lost 0 bases, leaving 2 bases of the junction unmatched. This CDR3 reads CSVEERTGSYEQYF. CDR3 bases: TGCAGCGTTGAAGAGCGGACAGGGTCCTACGAGCAGTACTTC.

This clone occurred a few times. The chain links TRBV29-1 to TRBJ2-5; 9 positions agree with TRBD2. This CDR3 is built from 13 residues. The ends lost 5 bases at V and 0 bases at J; junction bases unmatched: 1. Germline lookup yields CDR1 SQVTM and CDR2 ANQGSEA. The CDR3 reads CSVSGGYQETQYF. CDR3 bases: TGCAGCGTTAGCGGGGGGTACCAAGAGACCCAGTACTTC.

This clone was seen a single time. This chain joins TRBV5-8 and TRBJ1-2; D might be TRBD1 (5 bases). CDR3 length: 13 residues. Germline V gene lookup returns CDR1 SGHTS and CDR2 YDEGEE. V shed 2 bases and J shed 3 bases, with 8 bases lying between them. CDR3 bases: TGTGCCAGCAGCTTTTCGGGGCACTATGGCTACACCTTC. This encodes CASSFSGHYGYTF.